Shown below are 4 T cell receptor beta chains from a single sample sequenced in a study of T cell repertoires in cytomegalovirus infection. TCRdb redid the calling of the reads with MiXCR, one entry per CDR3 protein. This sample has about 770,000 distinct CDR3 sequences, with almost 30% found just once. Their specific antigens are unknown. Sequencing was performed on cultured CD8+ T cells from PBMCs, taken from culture after CMV antigen stimulation. These receptors were taken from a human donor in good health (CMV status not recorded). Some clones in this sample may be carry-over from other donors' samples.

The chain combines TRBV7-3 with TRBJ2-3; no definite D call. CDR3 length equals 17 residues. The germline V and J ends were trimmed by 1 base and 4 bases, with 18 bases remaining between them. Per the germline V gene, CDR1 is SGHTA and CDR2 is FQGTGA. The CDR3 nucleotides are TGTGCCAGCAGCTTAATGGGATTTGAGTCAGCGTCAGATACGCAGTATTTT. It is translated as CASSLMGFESASDTQYF.

This clonotype was seen a few times. The chain has TRBV10-3 and TRBJ1-1; TRBD1 might be the D (5 bases). This CDR3 has 13 amino acids. V gave up 4 bases and J gave up 1 base, with 7 bases separating them. The germline CDR1 and CDR2 sequences are ENHRY and SYGVKD. This CDR3 reads CAISARGNTEAFF. The DNA for the CDR3 is TGTGCCATCAGTGCGAGGGGGAACACTGAAGCTTTCTTT.

The chain is built from TRBV12-3 or TRBV12-4 and TRBJ2-3, with 7 nucleotides matching TRBD1. The CDR3 is 16 amino acids. The junction had 9 bases not matched to a gene; V was cut back by 4 bases and J by 2 bases. This CDR3 is CASSYPGGTITDTQYF. As DNA, the CDR3 is TGTGCCAGCAGTTACCCAGGGGGTACGATCACAGATACGCAGTATTTT.

This clonotype was detected only a few times. The chain links TRBV29-1 to TRBJ1-2; D possibly corresponds to TRBD1 (6 bases). The germline V and J ends were trimmed by 1 base and 0 bases, with 12 bases remaining between them. CDR3 length equals 15 residues. Germline CDR1 SQVTM, CDR2 ANQGSEA. The CDR3 DNA follows: TGCAGCGTTGAAGTTATAGGACAGACTAACTATGGCTACACCTTC. Translated, it gives CSVEVIGQTNYGYTF.